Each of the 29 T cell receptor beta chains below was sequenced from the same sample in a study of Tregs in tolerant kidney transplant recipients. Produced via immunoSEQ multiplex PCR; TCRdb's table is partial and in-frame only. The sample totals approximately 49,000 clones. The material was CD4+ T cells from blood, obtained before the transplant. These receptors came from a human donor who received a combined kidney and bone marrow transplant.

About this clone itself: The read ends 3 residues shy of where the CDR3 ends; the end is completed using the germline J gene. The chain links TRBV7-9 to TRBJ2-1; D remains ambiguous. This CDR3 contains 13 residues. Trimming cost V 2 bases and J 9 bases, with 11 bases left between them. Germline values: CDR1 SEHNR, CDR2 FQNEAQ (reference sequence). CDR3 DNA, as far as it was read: TGTGCCAGCAGCTTATCGGCCCCGGGTGAG. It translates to CASSLSAPGE. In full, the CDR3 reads CASSLSAPGEQFF.

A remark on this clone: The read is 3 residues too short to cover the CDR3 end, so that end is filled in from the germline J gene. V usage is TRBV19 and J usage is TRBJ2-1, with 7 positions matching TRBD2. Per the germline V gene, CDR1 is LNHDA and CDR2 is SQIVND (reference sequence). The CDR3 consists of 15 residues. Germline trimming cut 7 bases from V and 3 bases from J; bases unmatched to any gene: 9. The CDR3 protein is CASMPVAGYYNEQFF. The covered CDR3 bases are TGTGCCAGTATGCCCGTAGCGGGTTACTACAATGAG.

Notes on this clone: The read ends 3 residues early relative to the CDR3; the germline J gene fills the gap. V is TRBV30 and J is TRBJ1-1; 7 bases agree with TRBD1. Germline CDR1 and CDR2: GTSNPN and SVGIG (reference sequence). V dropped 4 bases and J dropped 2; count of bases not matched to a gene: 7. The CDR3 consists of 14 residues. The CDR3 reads CAWNGDSTNTEAFF. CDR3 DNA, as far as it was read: TGTGCCTGGAATGGGGACAGCACAAACACTGAA.

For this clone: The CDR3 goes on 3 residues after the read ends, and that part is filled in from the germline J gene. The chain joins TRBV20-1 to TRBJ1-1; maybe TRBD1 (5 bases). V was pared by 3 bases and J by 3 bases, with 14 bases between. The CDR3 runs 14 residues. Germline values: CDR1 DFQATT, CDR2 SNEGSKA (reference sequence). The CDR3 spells CSASGGSSDTEAFF. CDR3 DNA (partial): TGCAGTGCTAGCGGGGGGAGTTCGGACACTGAA.

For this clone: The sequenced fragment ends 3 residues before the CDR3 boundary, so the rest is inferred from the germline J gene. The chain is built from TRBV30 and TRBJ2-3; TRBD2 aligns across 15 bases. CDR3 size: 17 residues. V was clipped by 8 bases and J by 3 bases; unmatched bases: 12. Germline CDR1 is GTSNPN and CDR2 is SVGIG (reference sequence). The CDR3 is CAGTSGTSGRRTDTQYF. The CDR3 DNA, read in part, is TGTGCCGGGACTTCAGGGACTAGCGGGAGGAGGACAGATACG.

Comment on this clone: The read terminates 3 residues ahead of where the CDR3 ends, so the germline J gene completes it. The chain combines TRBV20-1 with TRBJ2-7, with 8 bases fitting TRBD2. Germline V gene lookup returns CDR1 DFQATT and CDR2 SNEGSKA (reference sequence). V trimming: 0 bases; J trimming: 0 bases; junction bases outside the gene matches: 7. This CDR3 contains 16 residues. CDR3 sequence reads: CSARDSTSGSSYEQYF. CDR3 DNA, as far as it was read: TGCAGTGCTAGAGATTCCACTAGCGGTAGCTCCTACGAG.

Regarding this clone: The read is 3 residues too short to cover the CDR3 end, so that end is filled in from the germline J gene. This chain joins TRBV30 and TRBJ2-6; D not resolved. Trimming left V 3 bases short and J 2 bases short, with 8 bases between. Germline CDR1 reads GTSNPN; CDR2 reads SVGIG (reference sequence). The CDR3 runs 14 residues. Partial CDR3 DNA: TGTGCCTGGAGCCCCTCCCCTGGGGCCAACGTC. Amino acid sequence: CAWSPSPGANV. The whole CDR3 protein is CAWSPSPGANVLTF.

CDR3 loop: CASSLGADNTGELFF. CDR3 DNA, as far as it was read: TGCGCCAGCAGCTTAGGGGCCGACAACACCGGGGAG. The chain uses TRBV5-1 and TRBJ2-2; possible D gene TRBD1, 5 bases. The read comes to an end 3 residues before the CDR3 does, leaving the germline J gene to fill in the end. Germline V gives CDR1 SGHRS, CDR2 YFSETQ. This CDR3 region has 15 residues. Trimming took 2 bases from V and 2 from J, leaving 10 bases between them.

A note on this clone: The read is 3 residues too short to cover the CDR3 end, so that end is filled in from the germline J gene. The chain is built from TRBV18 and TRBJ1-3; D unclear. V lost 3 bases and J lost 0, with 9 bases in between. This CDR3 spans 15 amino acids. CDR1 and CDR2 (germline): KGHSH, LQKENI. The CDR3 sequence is CASSPLEGSGNTIYF. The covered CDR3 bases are TGTGCCAGCTCACCTCTAGAAGGCTCTGGAAACACC.

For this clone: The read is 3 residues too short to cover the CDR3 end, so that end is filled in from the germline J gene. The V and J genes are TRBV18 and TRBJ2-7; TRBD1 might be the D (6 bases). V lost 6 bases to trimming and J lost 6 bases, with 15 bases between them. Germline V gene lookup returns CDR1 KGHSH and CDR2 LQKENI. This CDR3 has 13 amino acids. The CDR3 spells CASSILQGSEQYF. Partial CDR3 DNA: TGTGCCAGCTCGATTCTTCAGGGGAGCGAG.

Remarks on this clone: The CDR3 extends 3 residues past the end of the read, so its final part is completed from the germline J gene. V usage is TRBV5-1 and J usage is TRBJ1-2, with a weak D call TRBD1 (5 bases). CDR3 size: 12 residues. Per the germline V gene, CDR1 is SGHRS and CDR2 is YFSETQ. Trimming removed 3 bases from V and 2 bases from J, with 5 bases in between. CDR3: CASSSGNYGYTF. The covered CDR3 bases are TGCGCCAGCAGCTCAGGGAACTATGGC.

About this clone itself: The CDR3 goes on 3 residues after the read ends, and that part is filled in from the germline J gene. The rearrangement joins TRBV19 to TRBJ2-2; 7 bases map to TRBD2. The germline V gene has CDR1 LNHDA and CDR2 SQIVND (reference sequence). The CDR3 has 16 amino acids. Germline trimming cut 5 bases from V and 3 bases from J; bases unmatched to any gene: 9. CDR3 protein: CASSPRTSEYTGELFF. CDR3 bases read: TGTGCCAGTAGTCCCCGAACTAGCGAATACACCGGGGAG. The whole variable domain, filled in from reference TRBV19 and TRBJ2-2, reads DGGITQSPKYLFRKEGQNVTLSCEQNLNHDAMYWYRQDPGQGLRLIYYSQIVNDFQKGDIAEGYSVSREKKESFPLTVTSAQKNPTAFYLCASSPRTSEYTGELFFGEGSRLTVL.

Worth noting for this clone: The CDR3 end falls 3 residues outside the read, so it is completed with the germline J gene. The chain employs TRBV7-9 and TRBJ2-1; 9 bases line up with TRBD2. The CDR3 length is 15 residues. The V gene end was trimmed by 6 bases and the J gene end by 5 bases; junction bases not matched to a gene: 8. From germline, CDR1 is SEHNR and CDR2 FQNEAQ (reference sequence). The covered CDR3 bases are TGTGCCAGCAGTCCCGTAGCGGGGGAAAACAATGAG. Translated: CASSPVAGENNE. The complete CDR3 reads CASSPVAGENNEQFF.

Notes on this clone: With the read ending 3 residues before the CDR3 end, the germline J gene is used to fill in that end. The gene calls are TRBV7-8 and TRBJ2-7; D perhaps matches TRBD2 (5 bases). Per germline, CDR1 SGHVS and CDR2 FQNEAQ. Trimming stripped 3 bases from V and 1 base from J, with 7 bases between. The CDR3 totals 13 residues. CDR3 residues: CASSLDWSYEQYF. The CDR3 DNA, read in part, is TGTGCCAGCAGCTTGGACTGGTCCTACGAG.

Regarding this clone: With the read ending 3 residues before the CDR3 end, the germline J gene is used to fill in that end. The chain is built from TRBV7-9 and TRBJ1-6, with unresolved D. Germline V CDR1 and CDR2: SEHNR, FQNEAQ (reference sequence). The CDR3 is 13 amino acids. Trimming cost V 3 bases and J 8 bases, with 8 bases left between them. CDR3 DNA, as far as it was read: TGTGCCAGCAGCTTTTTAACTGATTCACCC. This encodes CASSFLTDSP. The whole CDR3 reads CASSFLTDSPLHF.

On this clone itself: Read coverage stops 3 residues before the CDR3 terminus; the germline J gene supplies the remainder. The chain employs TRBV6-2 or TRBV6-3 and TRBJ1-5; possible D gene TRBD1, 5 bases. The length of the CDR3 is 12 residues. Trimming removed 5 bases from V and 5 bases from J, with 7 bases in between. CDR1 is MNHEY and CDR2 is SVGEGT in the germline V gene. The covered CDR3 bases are TGTGCCAGCAGTCGGGGGGATCAGCCC. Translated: CASSRGDQP. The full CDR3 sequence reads CASSRGDQPQHF.

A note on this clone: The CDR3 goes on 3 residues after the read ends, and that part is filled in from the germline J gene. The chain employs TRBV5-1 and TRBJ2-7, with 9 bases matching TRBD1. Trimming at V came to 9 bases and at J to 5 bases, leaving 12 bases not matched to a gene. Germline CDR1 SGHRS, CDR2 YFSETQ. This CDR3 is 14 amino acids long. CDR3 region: CATQTGTGTNEQYF. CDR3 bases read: TGCGCCACACAAACCGGGACAGGGACTAACGAG.

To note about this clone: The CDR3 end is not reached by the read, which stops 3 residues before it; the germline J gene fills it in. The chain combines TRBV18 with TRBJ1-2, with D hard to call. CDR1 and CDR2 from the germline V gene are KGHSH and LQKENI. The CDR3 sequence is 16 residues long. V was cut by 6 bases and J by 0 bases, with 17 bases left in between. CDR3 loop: CASSPSQAGTNYGYTF. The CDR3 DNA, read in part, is TGTGCCAGCTCCCCATCCCAGGCAGGAACTAACTATGGC.

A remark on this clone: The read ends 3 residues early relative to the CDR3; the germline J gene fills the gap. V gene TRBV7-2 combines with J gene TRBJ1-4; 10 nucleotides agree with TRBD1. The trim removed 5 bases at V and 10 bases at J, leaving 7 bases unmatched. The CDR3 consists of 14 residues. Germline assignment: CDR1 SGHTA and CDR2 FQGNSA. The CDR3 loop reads CASSTGQGVGKLFF. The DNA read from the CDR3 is TGTGCCAGCAGCACCGGACAGGGGGTAGGAAAA.

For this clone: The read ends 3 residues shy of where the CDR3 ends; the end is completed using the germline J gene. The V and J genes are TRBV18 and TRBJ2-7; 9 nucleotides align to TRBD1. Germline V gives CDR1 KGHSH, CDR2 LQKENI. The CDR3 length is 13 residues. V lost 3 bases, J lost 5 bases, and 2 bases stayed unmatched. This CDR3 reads CASSPDRGNEQYF. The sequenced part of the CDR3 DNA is TGTGCCAGCTCACCGGACAGGGGCAACGAG. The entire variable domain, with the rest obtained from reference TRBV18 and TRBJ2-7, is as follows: NAGVMQNPRHLVRRRGQEARLRCSPMKGHSHVYWYRQLPEEGLKFMVYLQKENIIDESGMPKERFSAEFPKEGPSILRIQQVVRGDSAAYFCASSPDRGNEQYFGPGTRLTVT.

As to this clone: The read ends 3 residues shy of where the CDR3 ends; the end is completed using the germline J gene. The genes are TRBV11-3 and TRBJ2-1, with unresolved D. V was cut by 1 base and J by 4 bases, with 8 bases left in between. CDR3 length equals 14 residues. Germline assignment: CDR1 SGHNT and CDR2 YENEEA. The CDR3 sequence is CASSLGSNYNEQFF. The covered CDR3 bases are TGTGCCAGCAGCTTAGGTAGTAATTACAATGAG.

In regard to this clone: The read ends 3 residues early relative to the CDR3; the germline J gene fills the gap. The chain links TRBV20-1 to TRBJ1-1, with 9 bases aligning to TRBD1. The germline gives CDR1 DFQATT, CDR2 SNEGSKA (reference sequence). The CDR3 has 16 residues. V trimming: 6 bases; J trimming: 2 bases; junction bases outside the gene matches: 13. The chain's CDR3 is CSAPKATGGLNTEAFF. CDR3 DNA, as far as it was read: TGCAGTGCCCCGAAAGCGACAGGGGGGCTTAACACTGAA.

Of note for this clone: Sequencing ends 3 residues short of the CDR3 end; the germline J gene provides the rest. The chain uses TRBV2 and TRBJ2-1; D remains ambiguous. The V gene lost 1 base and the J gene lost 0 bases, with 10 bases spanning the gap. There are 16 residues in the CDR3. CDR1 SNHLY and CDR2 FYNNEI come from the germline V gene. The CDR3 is CASSEGWPSSYNEQFF. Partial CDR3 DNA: TGTGCCAGCAGTGAAGGGTGGCCTAGCTCCTACAATGAG. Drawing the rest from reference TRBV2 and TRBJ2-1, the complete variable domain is EPEVTQTPSHQVTQMGQEVILRCVPISNHLYFYWYRQILGQKVEFLVSFYNNEISEKSEIFDDQFSVERPDGSNFTLKIRSTKLEDSAMYFCASSEGWPSSYNEQFFGPGTRLTVL.

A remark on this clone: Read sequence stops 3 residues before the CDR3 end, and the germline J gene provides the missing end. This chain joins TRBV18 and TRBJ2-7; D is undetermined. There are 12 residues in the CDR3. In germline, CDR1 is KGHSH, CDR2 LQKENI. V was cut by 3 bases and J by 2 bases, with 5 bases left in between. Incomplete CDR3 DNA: TGTGCCAGCTCACCCTCCGCCTACGAG. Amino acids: CASSPSAYE. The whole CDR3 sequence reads CASSPSAYEQYF. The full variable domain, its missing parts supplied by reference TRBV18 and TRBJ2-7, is NAGVMQNPRHLVRRRGQEARLRCSPMKGHSHVYWYRQLPEEGLKFMVYLQKENIIDESGMPKERFSAEFPKEGPSILRIQQVVRGDSAAYFCASSPSAYEQYFGPGTRLTVT.

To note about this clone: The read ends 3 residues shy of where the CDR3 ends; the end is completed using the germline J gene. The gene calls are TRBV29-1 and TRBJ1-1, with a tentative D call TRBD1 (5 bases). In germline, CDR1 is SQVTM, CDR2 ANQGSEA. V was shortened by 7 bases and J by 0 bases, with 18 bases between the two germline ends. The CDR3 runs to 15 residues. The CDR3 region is CSAGIGFGLNTEAFF. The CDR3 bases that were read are TGCAGCGCAGGGATCGGGTTTGGGCTGAACACTGAA. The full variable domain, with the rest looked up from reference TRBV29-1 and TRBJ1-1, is SAVISQKPSRDICQRGTSLTIQCQVDSQVTMMFWYRQQPGQSLTLIATANQGSEATYESGFVIDKFPISRPNLTFSTLTVSNMSPEDSSIYLCSAGIGFGLNTEAFFGQGTRLTVV.

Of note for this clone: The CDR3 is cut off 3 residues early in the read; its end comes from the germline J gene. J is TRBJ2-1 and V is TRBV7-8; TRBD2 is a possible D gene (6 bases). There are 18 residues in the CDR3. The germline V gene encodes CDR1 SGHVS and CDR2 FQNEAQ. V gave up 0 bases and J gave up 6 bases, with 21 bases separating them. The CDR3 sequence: CASSLALIGREEANEQFF. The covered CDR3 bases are TGTGCCAGCAGCTTAGCGCTAATCGGGCGGGAAGAGGCCAATGAG.

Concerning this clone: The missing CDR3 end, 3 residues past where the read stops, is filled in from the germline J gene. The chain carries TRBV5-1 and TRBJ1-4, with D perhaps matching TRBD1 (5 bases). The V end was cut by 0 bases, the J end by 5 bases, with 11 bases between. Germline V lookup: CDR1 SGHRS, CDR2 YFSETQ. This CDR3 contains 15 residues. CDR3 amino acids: CASSLAGGINEKLFF. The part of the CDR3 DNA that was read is TGCGCCAGCAGCTTGGCCGGGGGTATAAATGAAAAA. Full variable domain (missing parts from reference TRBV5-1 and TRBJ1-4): KAGVTQTPRYLIKTRGQQVTLSCSPISGHRSVSWYQQTPGQGLQFLFEYFSETQRNKGNFPGRFSGRQFSNSRSEMNVSTLELGDSALYLCASSLAGGINEKLFFGSGTQLSVL.

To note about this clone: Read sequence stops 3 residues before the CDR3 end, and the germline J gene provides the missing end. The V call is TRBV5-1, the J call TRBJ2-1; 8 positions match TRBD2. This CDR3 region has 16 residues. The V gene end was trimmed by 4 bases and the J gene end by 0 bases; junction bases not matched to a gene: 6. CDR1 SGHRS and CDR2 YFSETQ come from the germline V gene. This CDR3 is CASSSPGLGSYNEQFF. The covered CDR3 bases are TGCGCCAGCAGCAGTCCGGGACTAGGCTCCTACAATGAG.

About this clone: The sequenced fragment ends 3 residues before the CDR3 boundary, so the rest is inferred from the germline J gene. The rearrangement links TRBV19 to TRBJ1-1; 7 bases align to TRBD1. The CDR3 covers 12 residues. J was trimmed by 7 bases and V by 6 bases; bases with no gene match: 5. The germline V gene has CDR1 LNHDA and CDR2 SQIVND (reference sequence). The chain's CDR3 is CASRRQGGEAFF. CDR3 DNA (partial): TGTGCCAGTAGGAGACAGGGCGGTGAA.